What follows is one TCR beta chain and its context. Its matching antigen is unknown. Trimming cost V 4 bases and J 3 bases, with 14 bases left between them. The CDR3 spans 14 residues. Germline V gene sequence: CDR1 SGHDT, CDR2 YYEEEE. This sample is drawn from a study of graft-versus-host responses after intestinal transplantation. Overall study: Multivisceral, liver-intestinal, or isolated intestinal transplants were received by the recipients.

The data were produced by immunoSEQ multiplex PCR, yet TCRdb's version contains in-frame clones alone and is incomplete. The sample lists approximately 110,000 clones, more than 85% occurring once. Findings of the study overall: Detection of GvH clones occurred in recipient marrow, and some had their first appearance in ileum or blood. The study found high graft-versus-host to host-versus-graft clonal ratios in allografts of patients with graft-donor T cell macrochimerism.

The material was unstimulated CD8+ T cells sorted from spleen or lymph node cells, obtained before transplant. This clonotype was sampled from a human donor who was the organ donor for an intestinal transplant. V gene TRBV5-6 combines with J gene TRBJ2-7; possibly TRBD1 or TRBD2 for D (5 bases each). CDR3 residues: CASSPGPRNYEQYF. The CDR3 DNA is TGTGCCAGCAGCCCGGGACCCCGGAACTACGAGCAGTACTTC.